One TCR beta chain is described in this entry. Its antigen is unknown. The sample belongs to a study of STAT3 mutations in large granular lymphocyte leukemia. Regarding the study as a whole: All newly emerging clones after therapy were STAT3 wild type. In T-cell large granular lymphocyte leukemia, about half of patients showed multiple immunodominant subclonotypes.

With V trimmed by 5 bases and J by 5 bases, 11 bases remained unmatched. CDR1 is SGHRS and CDR2 is YFSETQ in the germline V gene. This CDR3 is 15 amino acids long. Assay used: immunoSEQ multiplex PCR; TCRdb lists only in-frame clones, some missing. In the table there are thousands of clones, about 74% of which are singletons. The source material was peripheral blood mononuclear cells. The chain has TRBV5-1 and TRBJ2-7, with TRBD2 identical over 9 bases. This sequence originates from a man in his 60s with T-cell large granular lymphocyte leukemia. Some clones in this sample may be carry-over from other donors' samples. The CDR3 bases are TGCGCCAGCAGGGTTCTGGCGGGAGGGAAGAACGAGCAGTACTTC. It codes for CASRVLAGGKNEQYF.